This is a list of T cell receptor beta chains from one sample in a study of T-cell reconstitution after alpha-beta-depleted transplantation in children. From the PCR reads, TCRdb called clonotypes with MiXCR, one entry per CDR3 protein. The repertoire consists of approximately 590,000 distinct CDR3 sequences, with more than 9% occurring once and the leading ten covering roughly 4%. The sequencing here drew on PBMCs from the stem cell graft donor, taken from the stem cell graft. The receptors originated from a human donor who donated a stem cell graft to a child with acute myeloid leukemia. Each CDR3 is given with its conserved first and last residue. The D gene is left open where the match is weak. Some rows mark clone size as missing; the rest say once, few, many or name a class of expanded clone.

CASSLEGQREWWPDTQYF,TGTGCCAGCAGCTTAGAGGGTCAGCGGGAGTGGTGGCCAGATACGCAGTATTTT,TRBJ2-3,.,TRBD2,TRBV7-3
CASSLAGWGEQFF,TGTGCCAGCAGTTTGGCAGGGTGGGGTGAGCAGTTCTTC,TRBJ2-1,many,.,TRBV28
CASSSLAGSNEQYF,TGTGCCAGCAGCTCCCTAGCGGGTAGTAACGAGCAGTACTTC,TRBJ2-7,.,TRBD2,TRBV7-9
CASSLRGRGTDEQFF,TGTGCCAGCAGCTTAAGAGGACGGGGGACCGATGAGCAGTTCTTC,TRBJ2-1,few,.,TRBV7-3
CASYSPGAGIPNTEAFF,TGTGCCAGCTACAGCCCCGGGGCGGGAATTCCTAACACTGAAGCTTTCTTT,TRBJ1-1,few,.,TRBV6-5
CASTGQLNREPQHF,TGTGCCAGTACCGGACAGCTCAACAGGGAGCCCCAGCATTTT,TRBJ1-5,few,.,TRBV6-1
CSVELALRVNEQFF,TGCAGCGTCGAGCTAGCATTGAGGGTGAATGAGCAGTTCTTC,TRBJ2-1,.,.,TRBV29-1
CSARDLQLGYTF,TGCAGTGCTAGAGATCTTCAGCTAGGCTACACCTTC,TRBJ1-2,.,.,TRBV20-1
CASKLQGSDEQYF,TGTGCCAGCAAGCTACAGGGTTCCGACGAGCAGTACTTC,TRBJ2-7,many,.,TRBV6-2/TRBV6-3
CASSSGQGGGETQYF,TGTGCCAGCAGTTCCGGACAGGGGGGCGGAGAGACCCAGTACTTC,TRBJ2-5,many,TRBD1,TRBV12-3/TRBV12-4
CASSFMDINSPLHF,TGTGCCAGCAGTTTTATGGACATTAATTCACCCCTCCACTTT,TRBJ1-6,.,.,TRBV12-3/TRBV12-4